These 13 T cell receptor beta chains originate from one sample sequenced in a study of siplizumab effects on memory and regulatory T cells. Repertoires were generated with immunoSEQ multiplex PCR, while TCRdb's copy carries only in-frame clones and drops some. Of about 100,000 clones listed, about 90% were seen once; the top ten hold around 0.68%. The sequencing sample was made of Tregs sorted from blood. These receptors came from a human donor in good health.

V and J are TRBV4-1 and TRBJ2-5, with D maybe TRBD2 (7 bases). CDR3 length: 15 amino acids. The germline V gene encodes CDR1 MGHRA and CDR2 YSYEKL. V was trimmed by 2 bases and J by 5 bases, leaving 15 bases between them. CDR3 DNA sequence: TGCGCCAGCAGCCAACAGGGGAGGGATTGGGAGACCCAGTACTTC. The encoded protein is CASSQQGRDWETQYF.

The CDR3 DNA reads as TGTGCCAGTAGTCTACAGGGGACAGGGGGCGCGGATACGCAGTATTTT. This encodes CASSLQGTGGADTQYF. The rearrangement uses TRBV19 and TRBJ2-3, with 12 bases matching TRBD1. V dropped 5 bases and J dropped 6; count of bases not matched to a gene: 9. The CDR3 runs to 16 residues. Germline lookup yields CDR1 LNHDA and CDR2 SQIVND (reference sequence).

The gene calls are TRBV29-1 and TRBJ1-2, with a possible D match to TRBD1 (6 bases). Germline assignment: CDR1 SQVTM and CDR2 ANQGSEA. V lost 6 bases, J lost 0 bases, and 23 bases lay in between. The CDR3 loop spans 17 amino acids. This chain's CDR3 is CSVGIPLLRGTNYGYTF. CDR3 DNA sequence: TGCAGCGTGGGCATCCCCCTCCTCAGGGGAACTAACTATGGCTACACCTTC.

The J gene is TRBJ2-3, the V gene TRBV2; 10 bases match TRBD2. CDR3 length equals 15 residues. Germline V CDR1 and CDR2: SNHLY, FYNNEI. Germline trimming cut 5 bases from V and 5 bases from J; bases unmatched to any gene: 7. In DNA form, the CDR3 reads TGTGCCAGCAGTCTAGCGGGAGAATTAATAGATACGCAGTATTTT. It encodes CASSLAGELIDTQYF.

V usage is TRBV9 and J usage is TRBJ2-7; D gene ambiguous. From germline, CDR1 is SGDLS and CDR2 YYNGEE. The ends were cut back, 0 bases at V and 4 bases at J, with 14 bases in the middle. This CDR3 is 15 amino acids long. CDR3 region: CASSVEPWQAYEQYF. CDR3 DNA sequence: TGTGCCAGCAGCGTAGAGCCCTGGCAGGCATACGAGCAGTACTTC.

This clone ranks as medium-sized (0.01 to 0.1%). The chain links TRBV7-9 to TRBJ2-7, with 10 bases fitting TRBD2. The CDR3 has 15 amino acids. The V gene end was trimmed by 1 base and the J gene end by 5 bases; junction bases not matched to a gene: 5. Germline CDR1 SEHNR, CDR2 FQNEAQ (reference sequence). The chain's CDR3 is CASSLVSSGRNEQYF. The CDR3 bases are TGTGCCAGCAGCTTAGTTTCTAGCGGGAGAAACGAGCAGTACTTC.

The V call is TRBV5-4, the J call TRBJ1-2; D is possibly TRBD1 (6 bases). Trimming removed 2 bases at V and 7 bases at J, with 12 bases between. The CDR3 contains 13 residues. The germline V gene has CDR1 SGHNT and CDR2 YYREEE (reference sequence). CDR3 in amino acids: CASSFSGATGYTF. In nucleotides, the CDR3 is TGTGCCAGCAGCTTCTCGGGGGCCACTGGCTACACCTTC. The variable domain in full, completed from reference TRBV5-4 and TRBJ1-2, reads ETGVTQSPTHLIKTRGQQVTLRCSSQSGHNTVSWYQQALGQGPQFIFQYYREEENGRGNFPPRFSGLQFPNYSSELNVNALELDDSALYLCASSFSGATGYTFGSGTRLTVV.

This clone was detected a few times. This chain uses TRBV20-1 with TRBJ1-5; no reliable D call. The V gene lost 5 bases and the J gene lost 8 bases, with 7 bases spanning the gap. Looked up from germline, CDR1 is DFQATT and CDR2 is SNEGSKA (reference sequence). The CDR3 sequence is 10 residues long. The DNA of the CDR3 is TGCAGTGCTGGAATGGAGCCCCAGCATTTT. Its translation: CSAGMEPQHF.

For this clone: Other DNA sequences from this sample encode an identical CDR3 as well. The rearrangement joins TRBV5-1 to TRBJ2-5; D is undetermined. Germline loops: CDR1 SGHRS, CDR2 YFSETQ. This CDR3 spans 12 amino acids. The V end was cut by 1 base, the J end by 0 bases, with 1 base between. The CDR3 DNA reads as TGCGCCAGCAGCTTGAACCAAGAGACCCAGTACTTC. Protein sequence: CASSLNQETQYF.

Written as DNA, the CDR3 is TGTGCCAGCAGCTATAATCGGGCCAAGGGCAACATTCAGTACTTC. Its protein product is CASSYNRAKGNIQYF. The chain is built from TRBV5-4 and TRBJ2-4; no clear D. V shed 3 bases and J shed 7 bases, with 17 bases lying between them. Germline CDR1 is SGHNT and CDR2 is YYREEE (reference sequence). The CDR3 consists of 15 residues.

The V gene is TRBV19, the J gene TRBJ2-3, with 8 positions matching TRBD2. Germline values: CDR1 LNHDA, CDR2 SQIVND (reference sequence). This CDR3 is 14 amino acids long. V lost 5 bases to trimming and J lost 4 bases; unmatched junction nucleotides: 5. CDR3 nucleotide sequence: TGTGCCAGTAGTTCGGGAGGGCGGCCAGATACGCAGTATTTT. Its protein is CASSSGGRPDTQYF.

The chain carries TRBV28 and TRBJ1-5; D not certain. The CDR3 loop spans 18 amino acids. The V and J ends lost 3 bases and 0 bases respectively, with 18 bases between them. From germline, CDR1 is MDHEN and CDR2 SYDVKM. The CDR3 region is CASSFYLLGGYSNQPQHF. The CDR3 DNA sequence: TGTGCCAGCAGTTTTTATTTATTAGGAGGGTATAGCAATCAGCCCCAGCATTTT.

This chain's CDR3 is CASRGSGSSRGGETQYF. CDR3 nucleotides: TGTGCCAGCAGGGGTAGCGGGAGTTCAAGGGGGGGCGAGACCCAGTACTTC. This sequence joins TRBV5-4 and TRBJ2-5; 9 bases align to TRBD2. This CDR3 is built from 17 residues. V shed 5 bases and J 5 bases; nucleotides not matched to a gene: 16. Germline lookup yields CDR1 SGHNT and CDR2 YYREEE (reference sequence).